These 22 T cell receptor beta chains were sequenced from one sample in a study of cytomegalovirus exposure and HLA in healthy donors. Use of 60 Vbeta and 13 Jbeta primers characterized the PCR. TCRdb's table, derived via immunoSEQ multiplex PCR, lists solely in-frame clones and lacks some. The sample carries some 150,000 clones, about four fifths recorded once. Sequenced material: PBMCs. Source of these receptors: a male donor in good health and CMV-seronegative.

The rearrangement uses TRBV11-1 and TRBJ1-1; D ambiguous. Germline CDR1 and CDR2: SGHAT and FQDESV (reference sequence). There are 14 residues in the CDR3. Trimming pared 1 base from V and 1 base from J, leaving 7 bases between. For the CDR3, the DNA is TGTGCCAGCAGCTTAGACAGCCCGAACACTGAAGCTTTCTTT. It specifies CASSLDSPNTEAFF.

The V call is TRBV9, the J call TRBJ2-5; 10 nucleotides line up with TRBD1. CDR1 is SGDLS, CDR2 YYNGEE, per germline. Unmatched junction bases numbered 8, after V lost 0 bases and J lost 3 bases. This CDR3 spans 17 amino acids. CDR3 in amino acids: CASSVGAWTGGKETQYF. CDR3 sequence (DNA): TGTGCCAGCAGCGTAGGTGCGTGGACAGGGGGAAAAGAGACCCAGTACTTC.

V and J are TRBV5-4 and TRBJ2-7; the D gene is possibly TRBD1 (6 bases). Germline CDR1 and CDR2: SGHNT and YYREEE (reference sequence). Trimming shortened V by 0 bases and J by 5 bases, and 12 bases separated the two germline ends. The CDR3 is 14 residues long. CDR3 sequence (DNA): TGTGCCAGCAGCTTGGTGGGGGCTCGAAACGAGCAGTACTTC. Translating it yields CASSLVGARNEQYF.

The chain is built from TRBV5-1 and TRBJ2-3, with TRBD2 matching 12 bases. The CDR3 loop spans 15 amino acids. Looked up from germline, CDR1 is SGHRS and CDR2 is YFSETQ. The V and J ends lost 5 bases and 5 bases, in that order; junction bases with no gene match: 6. The chain's CDR3 is CASSYLAGGIDTQYF. CDR3 bases: TGCGCCAGCAGTTACCTAGCGGGGGGGATAGATACGCAGTATTTT.

CDR3 loop: CAWSAGPGRGEAFF. The CDR3 DNA reads as TGTGCCTGGAGTGCCGGGCCGGGGCGGGGTGAAGCTTTCTTT. The rearrangement links TRBV30 to TRBJ1-1; D may be TRBD1 (5 bases). Germline CDR1 reads GTSNPN; CDR2 reads SVGIG (reference sequence). CDR3 length equals 14 residues. Trimming removed 1 base from V and 7 bases from J, with 16 bases in between.

V usage is TRBV27 and J usage is TRBJ1-1, with TRBD1 identical over 7 bases. From germline, CDR1 is MNHEY and CDR2 SMNVEV (reference sequence). The CDR3 is made up of 14 amino acids. The V gene end was trimmed by 6 bases and the J gene end by 2 bases; junction bases not matched to a gene: 6. CDR3 in DNA: TGTGCCAGCAGGGGACGGACAGGAAACACTGAAGCTTTCTTT. It encodes CASRGRTGNTEAFF.

V and J are TRBV6-5 and TRBJ2-3; TRBD2 matches 11 bases. The CDR3 spans 16 residues. V dropped 0 bases and J dropped 6; count of bases not matched to a gene: 5. Germline loops: CDR1 MNHEY, CDR2 SVGAGI. The CDR3 coding sequence is TGTGCCAGCAGTTACTCTCCTAGCGGGGGGTACGATACGCAGTATTTT. It codes for CASSYSPSGGYDTQYF.

The V and J genes are TRBV30 and TRBJ1-5; D is unclear. CDR1 and CDR2 from the germline V gene are GTSNPN and SVGIG (reference sequence). Trimming took 0 bases from V and 6 from J, leaving 12 bases between them. CDR3 length: 14 residues. Here the CDR3 reads CAWSVGERSQPQHF. For the CDR3, the DNA is TGTGCCTGGAGTGTAGGCGAGCGGAGTCAGCCCCAGCATTTT.

The chain joins TRBV27 to TRBJ1-1; the D is unclear. Trimming took off 6 bases at V and 6 bases at J, with 14 bases between the two ends. This CDR3 comprises 13 residues. CDR1 and CDR2 (germline): MNHEY, SMNVEV (reference sequence). CDR3 residues: CASSPDPRPEAFF. The CDR3 coding sequence is TGTGCCAGCAGCCCTGACCCCAGGCCTGAAGCTTTCTTT.

The J gene is TRBJ1-2, the V gene TRBV7-2; tentative D call: TRBD1 (6 bases). Germline CDR1 and CDR2: SGHTA and FQGNSA. Trimming took off 6 bases at V and 9 bases at J, with 11 bases between the two ends. The CDR3 extends over 11 amino acids. The CDR3 nucleotides are TGTGCCAGCAGTCAACAGGGAAGCTACACCTTC. It encodes CASSQQGSYTF.

This chain connects TRBV19 to TRBJ1-1; D is undetermined. Trimming stripped 4 bases from V and 4 bases from J, with 16 bases between. The CDR3 has 15 residues. The germline V gene encodes CDR1 LNHDA and CDR2 SQIVND (reference sequence). The CDR3 spells CASSSDAGRGTEAFF. DNA of the CDR3: TGTGCCAGTAGTAGTGACGCCGGGCGGGGCACTGAAGCTTTCTTT.

The V and J genes are TRBV29-1 and TRBJ2-7; D remains ambiguous. Germline CDR1 reads SQVTM; CDR2 reads ANQGSEA. The V and J ends lost 5 bases and 0 bases respectively, with 11 bases between them. This CDR3 has 13 residues. The CDR3 loop is CSVPGTSSYEQYF. The DNA for the CDR3 is TGCAGCGTTCCTGGCACCAGCTCCTACGAGCAGTACTTC.

V usage is TRBV7-8 and J usage is TRBJ1-1; 8 nucleotides agree with TRBD1. CDR1 is SGHVS and CDR2 is FQNEAQ in the germline V gene. V was pared by 5 bases and J by 1 base, with 6 bases of the junction left unmatched. CDR3 length equals 15 residues. This CDR3 reads CASSPRTGQNTEAFF. CDR3 nucleotide sequence: TGTGCCAGCAGCCCAAGGACAGGGCAGAACACTGAAGCTTTCTTT.

The V gene is TRBV29-1, the J gene TRBJ2-7, with TRBD2 matching 9 bases. V lost 7 bases to trimming and J lost 6 bases; unmatched junction nucleotides: 13. Germline V gene sequence: CDR1 SQVTM, CDR2 ANQGSEA. This CDR3 region has 14 residues. The CDR3 region has the DNA TGCAGCGCACTAGAGGCGGGGGGGCGCGGCGAGCAGTACTTC. Translated: CSALEAGGRGEQYF.

The chain is built from TRBV9 and TRBJ2-7; TRBD1 might be the D (5 bases). Trimming took 4 bases from V and 2 from J, leaving 16 bases between them. This CDR3 has 15 residues. Germline lookup yields CDR1 SGDLS and CDR2 YYNGEE. The CDR3 DNA sequence: TGTGCCAGCAGCCCTACATTAGGGGTCCCCTACGAGCAGTACTTC. Translated: CASSPTLGVPYEQYF. Using reference TRBV9 and TRBJ2-7 for the parts outside the CDR3, the full variable domain is DSGVTQTPKHLITATGQRVTLRCSPRSGDLSVYWYQQSLDQGLQFLIQYYNGEERAKGNILERFSAQQFPDLHSELNLSSLELGDSALYFCASSPTLGVPYEQYFGPGTRLTVT.

Only one count was recorded for this clone. The gene calls are TRBV7-2 and TRBJ1-2; D unresolved. Trimming cost V 1 base and J 1 base, with 19 bases left between them. There are 18 residues in the CDR3. Per germline, CDR1 SGHTA and CDR2 FQGNSA. This CDR3 is CASSLGGSPPGGNYGYTF. CDR3 bases: TGTGCCAGCAGCTTAGGAGGCTCCCCTCCCGGAGGTAACTATGGCTACACCTTC.

This chain joins TRBV9 and TRBJ2-5, with TRBD1 identical over 8 bases. Germline-derived CDR1 and CDR2 are SGDLS and YYNGEE. The CDR3 has 14 residues. V was clipped by 3 bases and J by 4 bases; unmatched bases: 5. This chain's CDR3 is CASSAPTGGETQYF. The CDR3 DNA follows: TGTGCCAGCAGCGCCCCTACAGGGGGAGAGACCCAGTACTTC.

The chain is built from TRBV4-3 and TRBJ1-1, with D perhaps matching TRBD1 (5 bases). CDR1 is LGHNA and CDR2 is YSLEER in the germline V gene. Trimming removed 6 bases at V and 8 bases at J, with 19 bases between. The CDR3 runs 14 residues. The CDR3 protein is CASSFMEGEREAFF. For the CDR3, the DNA is TGCGCCAGCAGTTTTATGGAAGGGGAAAGGGAAGCTTTCTTT.

The chain combines TRBV6-5 with TRBJ2-7, with 8 bases matching TRBD1. Germline lookup yields CDR1 MNHEY and CDR2 SVGAGI. This CDR3 is built from 15 residues. V shed 2 bases, J shed 2 bases, and the junction held 5 bases outside the gene matches. CDR3 protein: CASSYQGQGPYEQYF. The CDR3, as DNA: TGTGCCAGCAGTTACCAAGGACAGGGACCCTACGAGCAGTACTTC.

The chain joins TRBV19 to TRBJ1-3; the D is unclear. Germline V CDR1 and CDR2: LNHDA, SQIVND (reference sequence). V lost 7 bases and J 2 bases, leaving 15 bases between the germline ends. The CDR3 contains 15 residues. CDR3 sequence reads: CASIITPGAGNTIYF. DNA for the CDR3: TGTGCCAGTATCATAACGCCCGGGGCTGGAAACACCATATATTTT.

CDR3 DNA sequence: TGTGCCATCAGGGGGACAGGGCGTTACGAGCAGTACTTC. Translation: CAIRGTGRYEQYF. The V call is TRBV10-3, the J call TRBJ2-7, with 9 bases identical to TRBD1. The germline V gene encodes CDR1 ENHRY and CDR2 SYGVKD. J lost 4 bases, V lost 6 bases, and 4 bases had no gene match. The CDR3 has 13 amino acids.

The CDR3 is CASSLPGTSGLNEQFF. DNA for the CDR3: TGTGCCAGCAGCCTACCCGGGACTAGCGGTTTGAATGAGCAGTTCTTC. The chain joins TRBV14 to TRBJ2-1; 11 positions agree with TRBD2. Germline V gives CDR1 SGHDN, CDR2 FVKESK. The CDR3 loop spans 16 amino acids. After removal of 4 bases from V and 7 bases from J, the junction contained 9 bases not matched to a gene.